The 12 T cell receptor beta chains below were found in one sample sequenced in a study of identical twins. TCRdb reanalysed the 5' RACE reads using MiXCR and keeps one entry per CDR3 protein. Of a few hundred thousand distinct CDR3 sequences detected, around 9.6% appear once; the ten largest clones hold around 3%. Another study also made use of these data, one on yellow fever vaccine responses in identical twins.

Material for sequencing was PBMCs. These receptors were collected from a woman between 18 and 30 years old in good health.

The gene calls are TRBV4-3 and TRBJ2-1; 9 bases map to TRBD2. The CDR3 spans 17 residues. Germline CDR1 reads LGHNA; CDR2 reads YSLEER. The ends lost 4 bases at V and 7 bases at J; junction bases unmatched: 14. The CDR3 is CASSPLASSGIWNEQFF. CDR3 bases: TGCGCCAGCAGCCCTCTTGCATCTAGCGGGATCTGGAATGAGCAGTTCTTC.

This clonotype was counted only a few times. The rearrangement uses TRBV12-3 or TRBV12-4 and TRBJ1-1, with unresolved D. The V and J ends lost 0 bases and 11 bases respectively, with 13 bases between them. The CDR3 has 13 amino acids. CDR3 residues: CASSLADVEEAFF. CDR3 sequence (DNA): TGTGCCAGCAGTTTAGCAGATGTAGAAGAGGCTTTCTTT.

V gene TRBV3-1 combines with J gene TRBJ2-1, with D perhaps TRBD2 (6 bases). The V gene's germline CDR1 is LGHDT and CDR2 YNNKEL (reference sequence). The CDR3 covers 14 residues. V was trimmed by 5 bases and J by 6 bases, leaving 14 bases between them. The CDR3 sequence is CASSFGTRSNEQFF. DNA for the CDR3: TGTGCCAGCAGCTTTGGGACTCGTAGCAATGAGCAGTTCTTC.

This clonotype was recorded a few times. The chain employs TRBV6-1 and TRBJ1-3; no clear D gene. The CDR3 totals 15 residues. Germline assignment: CDR1 MNHNS and CDR2 SASEGT. Trimming pared 6 bases from V and 0 bases from J, leaving 12 bases between. The CDR3 sequence is CASSQADGSGNTIYF. DNA for the CDR3: TGTGCCAGCAGCCAAGCAGACGGCTCTGGAAACACCATATATTTT.

The sample holds many counts of this clonotype. DNA for the CDR3: TGTGCCAGCAGCTTAGAAGCGACACAGAACACTGAAGCTTTCTTT. Its translation: CASSLEATQNTEAFF. The rearrangement uses TRBV7-8 and TRBJ1-1; D unresolved. V was pared by 1 base and J by 1 base, with 10 bases between. Germline V gives CDR1 SGHVS, CDR2 FQNEAQ. The CDR3 contains 15 residues.

The rearrangement links TRBV4-1 to TRBJ2-7; 14 bases are a match to TRBD2. The CDR3 loop spans 16 amino acids. Germline CDR1 MGHRA, CDR2 YSYEKL. V lost 10 bases and J lost 6; bases outside the gene matches: 14. The CDR3 spells CATQPRVGTSGSEQYF. For the CDR3, the DNA is TGCGCCACCCAGCCTAGGGTAGGGACTAGCGGGAGCGAGCAGTACTTC.

This clonotype came up a few times. The chain couples TRBV27 to TRBJ2-3; unclear D gene. Germline values: CDR1 MNHEY, CDR2 SMNVEV (reference sequence). Between the trimmed V and J ends, which lost 1 base and 5 bases, there was a span of 13 bases. The CDR3 sequence is 15 residues long. CDR3 bases: TGTGCCAGCAGTTTATTACTGGGTATCGGAGATACGCAGTATTTT. This codes for CASSLLLGIGDTQYF.

This sequence joins TRBV6-5 and TRBJ2-1, with 7 bases identical to TRBD2. Looked up from germline, CDR1 is MNHEY and CDR2 is SVGAGI. The CDR3 extends over 16 amino acids. V shed 0 bases, J shed 3 bases, and the junction held 5 bases outside the gene matches. The CDR3 region has the DNA TGTGCCAGCAGTTACTCGGGCGGCGGGAGCTACAATGAGCAGTTCTTC. The encoded protein is CASSYSGGGSYNEQFF.

The rearrangement links TRBV5-1 to TRBJ2-3; 7 positions agree with TRBD2. Germline-derived CDR1 and CDR2 are SGHRS and YFSETQ. The CDR3 runs to 15 residues. The ends lost 4 bases at V and 4 bases at J; junction bases unmatched: 9. CDR3 sequence reads: CASSTGLVEADTQYF. DNA of the CDR3: TGCGCCAGCAGCACAGGACTAGTGGAGGCAGATACGCAGTATTTT.

The chain uses TRBV7-9 and TRBJ2-5, with D uncertain. The CDR3 has 16 residues. The germline V gene encodes CDR1 SEHNR and CDR2 FQNEAQ (reference sequence). The V and J ends lost 2 bases and 1 base respectively, with 14 bases between them. This chain's CDR3 is CASSLNGLTSQETQYF. CDR3 DNA sequence: TGTGCCAGCAGCTTAAATGGCCTTACCAGCCAAGAGACCCAGTACTTC.

This clonotype was detected many times. V is TRBV29-1 and J is TRBJ2-5, with TRBD2 matching 7 bases. The CDR3 sequence is 15 residues long. Trimming removed 3 bases from V and 4 bases from J; junction bases left unmatched: 11. The germline gives CDR1 SQVTM, CDR2 ANQGSEA. The CDR3 DNA reads TGCAGCGTTGACGGTGGGGGGGTAAGGGCAGAGACCCAGTACTTC. Protein: CSVDGGGVRAETQYF.

The chain combines TRBV5-5 with TRBJ2-7; no clear D gene. CDR3 length equals 14 residues. The V end lost 2 bases, the J end lost 2 bases, and 11 bases lay between the germline ends. Per germline, CDR1 SGHKS and CDR2 YYEKEE (reference sequence). The CDR3 here is CASSFSPEPYEQYF. The CDR3 nucleotides are TGTGCCAGCAGCTTTTCCCCCGAACCCTACGAGCAGTACTTC.